This T cell receptor (beta chain) was observed in a study of control samples from healthy donors and cancer patients. V was trimmed by 5 bases and J by 0 bases, leaving 16 bases between them. The CDR3 has 17 amino acids. Germline CDR1 and CDR2: SGHTA and FQGNSA. Repertoires were generated with immunoSEQ multiplex PCR, while TCRdb's copy carries only in-frame clones and drops some. The sample records around 94,000 clones, 70% to 90% being singletons. Sequencing used blood. The V gene is TRBV7-2, the J gene TRBJ1-4, with D maybe TRBD1 (5 bases). The source is a woman aged 45-65 years in good health. The CDR3 DNA follows: TGTGCCAGCAGCCGTAACCAGGGTTCGGCAACTAATGAAAAACTGTTTTTT. Amino acid sequence: CASSRNQGSATNEKLFF.